This T cell receptor (beta chain) comes out of a study of T cell repertoires in cytomegalovirus infection. The CDR3 consists of 16 residues. Germline V gene sequence: CDR1 SEHNR, CDR2 FQNEAQ (reference sequence). Trimming took 4 bases from V and 1 from J; bases not matched to a gene: 3. MiXCR was run by TCRdb on the reads, yielding one entry per CDR3 protein. The sample carries approximately 500,000 distinct CDR3 sequences, approximately 15% recorded once. The table lists this clonotype with many counts. Sequencing input: CD8+ T cells from PBMCs. V gene TRBV7-9 combines with J gene TRBJ2-2; the match to TRBD1 covers 10 bases. This TCR derives from a human donor in good health (CMV status not recorded). Some clones in this sample may be carry-over from other donors' samples. CDR3 bases: TGTGCCAGCAGCTCGGACAGGGGGATGAACACCGGGGAGCTGTTTTTT. Protein product: CASSSDRGMNTGELFF.